This T cell receptor (beta chain) came from a study of human T cells and chemical hapten exposure. Using its own MiXCR run on the RACE reads, TCRdb lists one record per CDR3 protein. The data show about 71,000 distinct CDR3 sequences, with 9.8% seen just once and 3% to 3.5% held by the top ten. Regarding time point: patch test 1, 2 weeks after DPC sensitization. Treatment: therapeutic diphenylcyclopropenone sensitization with weekly scalp DPC. Samples of blood were obtained prior to the application of each patch test. A word on this clonotype: What it binds is unknown.

Study outcomes and limitations: More PT1 expanded TCRs went with higher patch test scores.

The input for sequencing was whole blood, taken in connection with sensitization to the hapten diphenylcyclopropenone (DPC). The sequence was obtained from a woman aged 40 to 55 with alopecia areata. Some clones in this sample may be carry-over from other donors' samples.

The CDR3 sequence: CASRETSGLGTQYF. The CDR3 nucleotides read TGTGCCAGCAGGGAGACTAGCGGGCTTGGTACGCAGTATTTT. The rearrangement joins TRBV11-2 to TRBJ2-3; 10 bases map to TRBD2. The CDR3 loop spans 14 amino acids. Germline CDR1 is SGHAT and CDR2 is FQNNGV. The V and J ends lost 6 bases and 8 bases, in that order; junction bases with no gene match: 8.